One sample yielded the 12 T cell receptor beta chains listed below, sequenced in a study of T cell changes during pregnancy in multiple sclerosis. The assay was immunoSEQ multiplex PCR, and TCRdb's table has in-frame clones only and misses some. The data show 70,000 to 80,000 clones, under 95% seen once. Sequences were derived from CD4+ T cells from peripheral blood mononuclear cells, sampled before pregnancy. The receptors here all came from a female donor with multiple sclerosis, enrolled in a pregnancy study.

Here the CDR3 reads CASSLGLAGSSYEQYF. DNA of the CDR3: TGTGCCAGCAGCCTGGGACTAGCGGGGAGCTCCTACGAGCAGTACTTC. This chain joins TRBV4-2 and TRBJ2-7, with 13 positions matching TRBD2. Losses at the gene ends were 4 bases for V and 0 bases for J; bases not matched to a gene: 3. Per the germline V gene, CDR1 is LGHNA and CDR2 is YNFKEQ. CDR3 size: 16 residues.

The chain is built from TRBV7-9 and TRBJ2-1; maybe TRBD2 (7 bases). The CDR3 has 15 amino acids. Trimming shortened V by 3 bases and J by 14 bases, and 23 bases separated the two germline ends. CDR1 and CDR2 from the germline V gene are SEHNR and FQNEAQ (reference sequence). The CDR3 spells CASSLPGGRPGSEFF. As DNA, the CDR3 is TGTGCCAGCAGCTTGCCCGGGGGGCGGCCGGGTTCCGAGTTCTTC. Complete variable domain (other parts from reference TRBV7-9 and TRBJ2-1): DTGVSQNPRHKITKRGQNVTFRCDPISEHNRLYWYRQTLGQGPEFLTYFQNEAQLEKSRLLSDRFSAERPKGSFSTLEIQRTEQGDSAMYLCASSLPGGRPGSEFFGPGTRLTVL.

V and J are TRBV6-5 and TRBJ1-4; no reliable D call. V lost 0 bases and J lost 14, with 13 bases in between. The CDR3 contains 13 residues. Germline CDR1 reads MNHEY; CDR2 reads SVGAGI. The CDR3 bases are TGTGCCAGCAGTTACTCGAACGCGGGATGGCTGTTTTTT. This encodes CASSYSNAGWLFF.

The genes are TRBV29-1 and TRBJ1-1; no reliable D call. V dropped 2 bases and J dropped 4 bases, with 14 bases sitting between them. Germline-derived CDR1 and CDR2 are SQVTM and ANQGSEA. This CDR3 is built from 14 residues. The CDR3 DNA is TGCAGCGTTGAACGAGGAAACGGAGGCACTGAAGCTTTCTTT. Residues: CSVERGNGGTEAFF.

The chain is built from TRBV4-1 and TRBJ2-3; 9 bases align to TRBD2. This CDR3 region has 21 residues. Germline CDR1 reads MGHRA; CDR2 reads YSYEKL. Trimming at V came to 4 bases and at J to 0 bases, leaving 20 bases not matched to a gene. The CDR3, as DNA: TGCGCCAGCAGCCGACTCGGAGGAGCGGGGGGCACATCACTTAGCACAGATACGCAGTATTTT. This gives the protein CASSRLGGAGGTSLSTDTQYF.

J is TRBJ2-5 and V is TRBV11-1, with TRBD1 as a possible D gene (5 bases). There are 13 residues in the CDR3. The germline gives CDR1 SGHAT, CDR2 FQDESV (reference sequence). V was trimmed by 5 bases and J by 1 base, leaving 8 bases between them. The CDR3 is CASSQGIQETQYF. The CDR3 nucleotides read TGTGCCAGCAGCCAGGGTATCCAAGAGACCCAGTACTTC.

In its sample, this clone was seen once. One end of the junction does not line up with germline, which may come from a read error. The chain uses TRBV6-5 and TRBJ1-2; tentatively, D is TRBD1 (6 bases). CDR1 MNHEY and CDR2 SVGAGI come from the germline V gene. The CDR3 extends over 12 amino acids. The CDR3 DNA sequence: TGTGCCACAACGGACAGCAACTATGACTACACCTTC. Translating it yields CATTDSNYDYTF.

The V and J genes are TRBV15 and TRBJ2-2; TRBD2 matches at 10 bases. The CDR3 has 15 residues. J gave up 7 bases and V 1 base, and 3 bases lay outside the gene matches. Per the germline V gene, CDR1 is LNHNV and CDR2 is YYDKDF (reference sequence). DNA of the CDR3: TGTGCCACCAGCAGAGTCCTAGCGGGGGTCGGGGAGCTGTTTTTT. Its protein is CATSRVLAGVGELFF. Looking up the rest from reference TRBV15 and TRBJ2-2 gives the full variable domain: DAMVIQNPRYQVTQFGKPVTLSCSQTLNHNVMYWYQQKSSQAPKLLFHYYDKDFNNEADTPDNFQSRRPNTSFCFLDIRSPGLGDTAMYLCATSRVLAGVGELFFGEGSRLTVL.

As concerns this clone: The junction and the germline gene differ at one end; a read error may be behind it. The rearrangement joins TRBV28 to TRBJ1-1; the D gene is possibly TRBD1 (5 bases). This CDR3 is built from 16 residues. Per germline, CDR1 MDHEN and CDR2 SYDVKM. The CDR3 reads CASSSGIGGHYTEAFF. In DNA form, the CDR3 reads TGTGCCAGCAGTTCAGGGATAGGTGGCCACTACACCGAAGCTTTCTTT.

This clone was found once. The genes are TRBV28 and TRBJ2-7; TRBD2 matches 7 bases. The ends lost 4 bases at V and 6 bases at J; junction bases unmatched: 18. CDR3 length: 17 residues. The germline CDR1 and CDR2 sequences are MDHEN and SYDVKM. CDR3: CASSWARGRVTATEQYF. In DNA, the CDR3 is TGTGCCAGCAGTTGGGCTCGGGGGAGGGTTACTGCTACCGAGCAGTACTTC. The full variable domain, rest sourced from reference TRBV28 and TRBJ2-7, is DVKVTQSSRYLVKRTGEKVFLECVQDMDHENMFWYRQDPGLGLRLIYFSYDVKMKEKGDIPEGYSVSREKKERFSLILESASTNQTSMYLCASSWARGRVTATEQYFGPGTRLTVT.

This chain connects TRBV5-5 to TRBJ1-2; D is ambiguous. The CDR3 is 11 residues long. Germline-derived CDR1 and CDR2 are SGHKS and YYEKEE (reference sequence). Trimming left V 0 bases short and J 8 bases short, with 5 bases between. The CDR3 DNA reads as TGTGCCAGCAGCTTGGCCCAGGGCTACACCTTC. Amino acid sequence: CASSLAQGYTF. The complete variable domain, with remaining parts taken from reference TRBV5-5 and TRBJ1-2, reads DAGVTQSPTHLIKTRGQQVTLRCSPISGHKSVSWYQQVLGQGPQFIFQYYEKEERGRGNFPDRFSARQFPNYSSELNVNALLLGDSALYLCASSLAQGYTFGSGTRLTVV.

This rearrangement joins TRBV7-3 to TRBJ1-6; D not certain. Between the trimmed V and J ends, which lost 5 bases and 7 bases, there was a span of 9 bases. The CDR3 has 13 residues. The germline V gene has CDR1 SGHTA and CDR2 FQGTGA. The CDR3 region has the DNA TGTGCCAGCAGCGATTCGGGAAATTCACCCCTCCACTTT. Encoded protein: CASSDSGNSPLHF.